This TCR beta chain stems from a study of identical twins. It was template switching that added a universal primer site, and there were unique molecular identifiers on the cDNA. TCRdb used MiXCR to reprocess the 5' RACE reads, holding one entry per CDR3 protein. Of 1,800,000 or so distinct CDR3 sequences in the sample, more than 30% are singletons; the top ten hold 0.25% to 0.3%. Germline V gene lookup returns CDR1 SGHDN and CDR2 FVKESK. V dropped 5 bases and J dropped 5; count of bases not matched to a gene: 9. CDR3 length equals 15 residues. This clonotype has ten or more counts. Material for sequencing was cord blood. The TCR comes from a newborn girl in good health. This chain joins TRBV14 and TRBJ1-2, with 9 bases that match TRBD1. The CDR3 spells CASSATGTGIYGYTF. DNA of the CDR3: TGTGCCAGCAGCGCAACCGGGACAGGGATTTATGGCTACACCTTC.